The T cell receptor beta chain under discussion was sequenced for a study of shared T cell receptors in the human thymus. Assay used: immunoSEQ multiplex PCR; TCRdb lists only in-frame clones, some missing. The sample lists hundreds of thousands of clones, approximately 88% occurring once. This CDR3 is 19 amino acids long. Trimming took 0 bases from V and 5 from J; bases not matched to a gene: 15. Germline V gene sequence: CDR1 MGHRA, CDR2 YSYEKL. The sample was also reused in another study, on human thymus T cells. As that report states: Thymic resections from corrective heart surgery supplied the tissue. Overlap was high between thymic repertoires from unrelated individuals, as reported in related research.

The rearrangement joins TRBV4-1 to TRBJ2-7; 11 positions agree with TRBD2. This sequence was found in a boy in the first two years of life with a congenital heart defect. Sample: thymocytes. CDR3 protein: CASSQDCGLAGGMFHEQYF. CDR3 sequence (DNA): TGCGCCAGCAGCCAAGATTGTGGGCTAGCGGGAGGAATGTTCCACGAGCAGTACTTC.